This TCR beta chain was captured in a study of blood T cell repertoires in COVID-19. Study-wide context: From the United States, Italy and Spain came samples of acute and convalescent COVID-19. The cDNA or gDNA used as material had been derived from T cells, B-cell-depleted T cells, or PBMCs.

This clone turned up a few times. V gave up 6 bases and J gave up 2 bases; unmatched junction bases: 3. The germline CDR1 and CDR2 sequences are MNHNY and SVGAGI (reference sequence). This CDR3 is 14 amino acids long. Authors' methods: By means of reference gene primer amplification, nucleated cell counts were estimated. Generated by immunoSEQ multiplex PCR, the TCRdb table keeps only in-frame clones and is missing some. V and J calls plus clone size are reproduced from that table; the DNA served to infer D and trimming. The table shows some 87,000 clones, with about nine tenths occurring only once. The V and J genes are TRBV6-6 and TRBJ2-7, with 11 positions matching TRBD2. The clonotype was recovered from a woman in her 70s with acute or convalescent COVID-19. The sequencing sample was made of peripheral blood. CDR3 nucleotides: TGTGCCAGCAGCCGACTAGCGGGGACCTACGAGCAGTACTTC. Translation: CASSRLAGTYEQYF.